This section outlines one TCR beta chain sequence together with its context. The data belong to a study of blood T cell repertoires in COVID-19. Study context: Collection of acute and convalescent COVID-19 samples took place in the United States, Italy and Spain. Sample material is recorded as cDNA or gDNA derived from T cells, B-cell-depleted T cells, or PBMCs.

Germline CDR1 and CDR2: SGDLS and YYNGEE. With V trimmed by 0 bases and J by 6 bases, 7 bases remained unmatched. The CDR3 is made up of 16 amino acids. Data came from immunoSEQ multiplex PCR; TCRdb stores just in-frame clones and leaves some out. The table has roughly 75,000 clones, approximately 80% seen once. Seattle patients were enrolled while actively infected and followed longitudinally. The chain couples TRBV9 to TRBJ2-1, with TRBD2 matching 9 bases. The receptor was isolated from a man aged 50 to 60 with COVID-19, enrolled during active disease. Sequencing used peripheral blood. The CDR3: CASSVVPSGVINEQFF. The CDR3 DNA follows: TGTGCCAGCAGCGTAGTCCCTAGCGGGGTAATCAATGAGCAGTTCTTC. The entire variable domain, with the rest obtained from reference TRBV9 and TRBJ2-1, is as follows: DSGVTQTPKHLITATGQRVTLRCSPRSGDLSVYWYQQSLDQGLQFLIQYYNGEERAKGNILERFSAQQFPDLHSELNLSSLELGDSALYFCASSVVPSGVINEQFFGPGTRLTVL.